This paragraph reports one T cell receptor (beta chain). This clone occurred once. The specificity of this receptor is unknown. One base away there is no much larger clone; base qualities are not given. The sample comes from a study of PD-1 blockade in mismatch repair-deficient tumors (dated by TCRdb to 2016 to 2017). About the study as a whole: Between late 2013 and 2016, the trial enrolled 70 to 100 consecutive patients with more than 10 mismatch repair-deficient cancer types, every one of whom had been previously treated and was progressing. Deep sequencing of TCR CDR3 regions was used to track tumor-associated T cell clones in peripheral blood of patients responding to PD-1 blockade.

Mismatch repair deficiency in every enrolled patient was established by polymerase chain reaction or immunohistochemistry. A few patients who responded to pembrolizumab therapy underwent TCR sequencing. The phase II trial prospectively tested pembrolizumab PD-1 blockade in advanced mismatch repair-deficient cancers regardless of tissue of origin. Peripheral blood T cell samples were serially collected before and at multiple times after PD-1 blockade was started. Blood sampling time points were reported as weeks after the first dose of pembrolizumab. From a lookup of the germline V gene (reference sequence), CDR1 and CDR2 are SEHNR and FQNEAQ. Inclusive of the bounding cysteine and phenylalanine, the CDR3 is 17 residues long. Only CDR3 DNA remains: 51 bases, in frame from the first base. V ends up 1 base short and J 2 bases short, with an unmatched junction base count of 8. Preparation of the library involved the immunoSEQ multiplex PCR assay. TCRdb retrieved this table from immuneACCESS and kept in-frame rearrangements only. Not all clones are present; in checked studies, unresolved V genes account for under half, and no reason is known for the remainder. For this sample the table gives 100,000 to 150,000 clones, of which around 86% were detected only once. The biggest ten clones account for less than 15% of the sample.

What the authors observed across the whole study: Clones residing in the tumor, which were often undetectable in blood before treatment, expanded quickly after pembrolizumab and then contracted, generally before radiologic responses.

Sequencing was performed on peripheral blood, taken 44 weeks after starting pembrolizumab. The TCR was taken from an adult with mismatch repair-deficient cancer. The V and J segments used are TRBV7-9 and TRBJ2-3, and TRBD2 matches 8 of the central bases. Here the CDR3 is given as CASSLEGTGGPTDTQYF. The DNA reads as follows: TGTGCCAGCAGCTTAGAAGGGACGGGAGGGCCCACAGATACGCAGTATTTT.